This T cell receptor beta chain was sequenced for a study of vaccination effects on CD4 cells after COVID-19. Study-wide points: Late post-vaccination samples showed marked contraction of infection- and vaccine-induced clones.

With regard to this clone: No antigen is known for it.

Generated by immunoSEQ multiplex PCR, the TCRdb table keeps only in-frame clones and is missing some. Of some 69,000 clones in the sample, 65% to 80% were seen once. ViraFEST assay sequencing came after antigen-specific CD4+ T cells were expanded with viral peptide pools. Isolation of CD4+ T cells took place after around 10 days of culture. The healthy vaccine recipients, who had no prior SARS-CoV-2 infection, showed negative nucleocapsid antibodies. A half-volume exchange with IL-2 medium occurred on days 3 and 7. The CDR3 consists of 16 residues. V shed 0 bases and J shed 1 base, with 10 bases lying between them. Germline lookup yields CDR1 KGHSH and CDR2 LQKENI.

The clonotype comes from a human donor who received a COVID-19 vaccine. The rearrangement links TRBV18 to TRBJ2-1; no clear D gene. The sequencing here drew on CD4+ T cells from PBMCs cultured with HCoV-NL63 spike peptides, taken before COVID-19 vaccination. CDR3 sequence reads: CASSPPLVGSYNEQFF. In nucleotides, the CDR3 is TGTGCCAGCTCACCACCTCTGGTCGGGTCCTACAATGAGCAGTTCTTC.